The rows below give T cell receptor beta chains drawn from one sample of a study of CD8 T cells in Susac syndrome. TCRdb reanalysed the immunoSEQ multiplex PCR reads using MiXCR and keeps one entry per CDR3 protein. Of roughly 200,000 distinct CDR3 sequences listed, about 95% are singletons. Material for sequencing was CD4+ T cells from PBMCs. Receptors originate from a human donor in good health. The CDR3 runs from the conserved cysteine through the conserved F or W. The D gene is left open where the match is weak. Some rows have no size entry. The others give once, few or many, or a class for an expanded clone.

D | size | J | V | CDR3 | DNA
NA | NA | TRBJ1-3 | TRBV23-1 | CASHEGAGNTIYF | TGCGCCAGTCACGAGGGAGCAGGAAACACCATATATTTT
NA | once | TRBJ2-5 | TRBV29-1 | CSVEGSGTWAQYF | TGCAGCGTTGAGGGGAGTGGCACCTGGGCCCAGTACTTC
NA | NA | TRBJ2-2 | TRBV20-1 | CSAPGTRNTGELFF | TGCAGTGCCCCCGGGACTCGGAACACCGGGGAGCTGTTTTTT
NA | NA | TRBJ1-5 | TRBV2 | CASSLGQARVF | TGTGCCAGCAGCTTGGGTCAGGCTCGGGTTTTT
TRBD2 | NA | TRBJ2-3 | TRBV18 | CASSPYRLAESTDTQYF | TGTGCCAGCTCACCATATCGACTAGCGGAGAGCACAGATACGCAGTATTTT
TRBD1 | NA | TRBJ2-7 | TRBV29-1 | CSVDPRQGEQYF | TGCAGCGTTGACCCCCGACAGGGTGAGCAGTACTTC
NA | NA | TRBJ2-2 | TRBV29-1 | CSVGENTGELFF | TGCAGCGTTGGAGAGAACACCGGGGAGCTGTTTTTT
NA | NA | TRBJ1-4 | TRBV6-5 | CASSYRRTNEKLFF | TGTGCCAGCAGTTACCGTCGCACTAATGAAAAACTGTTTTTT
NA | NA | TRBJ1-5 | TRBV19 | CASRLQGRGQPQHF | TGTGCCAGTAGACTCCAGGGAAGAGGTCAGCCCCAGCATTTT
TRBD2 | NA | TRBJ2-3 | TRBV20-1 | CSARLGLAGVTDTQYF | TGCAGTGCTAGACTCGGACTAGCGGGAGTGACAGATACGCAGTATTTT
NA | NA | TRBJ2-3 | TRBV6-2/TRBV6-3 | CASSPHPSRATQYF | TGTGCCAGCAGCCCACACCCATCGCGGGCTACGCAGTATTTT
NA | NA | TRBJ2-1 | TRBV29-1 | CSVVLYNEQFF | TGCAGCGTAGTACTGTACAATGAGCAGTTCTTC
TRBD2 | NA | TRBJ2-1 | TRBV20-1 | CSATPEAGGYSYNEQFF | TGCAGTGCCACTCCGGAAGCGGGAGGGTACTCCTACAATGAGCAGTTCTTC
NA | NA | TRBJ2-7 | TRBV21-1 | CASSNRSYEQYF | TGTGCCAGCAGCAATAGATCATACGAGCAGTACTTC
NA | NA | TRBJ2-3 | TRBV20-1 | CSAIPDTQYF | TGCAGTGCTATACCAGATACGCAGTATTTT
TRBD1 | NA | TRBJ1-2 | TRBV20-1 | CSAGTGDWGYTF | TGCAGTGCTGGGACAGGAGATTGGGGCTACACCTTC
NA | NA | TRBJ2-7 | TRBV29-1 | CSVQVGGPYEQYF | TGCAGCGTGCAGGTAGGGGGTCCCTACGAGCAGTACTTC
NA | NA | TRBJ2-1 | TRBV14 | CASSQTGRPGGNEQFF | TGTGCCAGCAGCCAAACGGGCCGTCCCGGGGGAAATGAGCAGTTCTTC
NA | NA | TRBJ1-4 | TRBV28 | CASRQATNEKLFF | TGTGCCAGCAGGCAGGCTACTAATGAAAAACTGTTTTTT
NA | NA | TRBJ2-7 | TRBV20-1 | CSARDRGPYEQYF | TGCAGTGCCCGTGATAGGGGACCCTACGAGCAGTACTTC
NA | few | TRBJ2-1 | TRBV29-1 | CSVEVGTVCFF | TGCAGCGTTGAGGTCGGGACTGTCTGTTTCTTC
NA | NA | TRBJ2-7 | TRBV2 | CASKVGGHYEQYF | TGTGCCAGCAAAGTTGGGGGGCACTACGAGCAGTACTTC
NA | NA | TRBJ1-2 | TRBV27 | CASSQGLTARNGYTF | TGTGCCAGCAGCCAGGGGTTAACAGCGAGGAATGGCTACACCTTC
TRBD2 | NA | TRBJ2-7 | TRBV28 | CASSLFSSGRGYEQYF | TGTGCCAGCAGTTTATTCTCAAGCGGGAGGGGATACGAGCAGTACTTC
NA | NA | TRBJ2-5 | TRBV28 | CASSTTKGRVETQYF | TGTGCCAGCAGCACTACTAAGGGGCGGGTGGAGACCCAGTACTTC
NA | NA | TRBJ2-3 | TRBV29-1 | CSGSIGSDTQYF | TGCAGCGGATCGATCGGGTCAGATACGCAGTATTTT
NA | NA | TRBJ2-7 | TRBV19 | CASSTGQRVYEQYF | TGTGCCAGTAGTACGGGACAGCGGGTTTACGAGCAGTACTTC
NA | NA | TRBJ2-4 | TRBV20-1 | CSALQGRDIQYF | TGCAGTGCGCTACAGGGACGAGACATTCAGTACTTC
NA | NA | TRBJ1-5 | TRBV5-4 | CASSCRGLRGNQPQHF | TGTGCCAGCAGCTGCAGGGGTCTCAGGGGCAATCAGCCCCAGCATTTT
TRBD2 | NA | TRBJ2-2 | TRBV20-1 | CSASGRAPGELFF | TGCAGTGCTAGCGGGAGGGCCCCCGGGGAGCTGTTTTTT
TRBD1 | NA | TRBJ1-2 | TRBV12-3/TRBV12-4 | CASSITLGTVYYGYTF | TGTGCCAGCAGTATCACCCTAGGGACAGTATACTATGGCTACACCTTC
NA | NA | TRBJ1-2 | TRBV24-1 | CATSDSADGYTF | TGTGCCACCAGTGATAGTGCCGATGGCTACACCTTC
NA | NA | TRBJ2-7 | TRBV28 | CASSFHIGRYEQYF | TGTGCCAGCAGTTTCCATATTGGGCGCTACGAGCAGTACTTC
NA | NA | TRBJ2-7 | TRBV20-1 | CSAQLAPASSYEQYF | TGCAGTGCCCAATTGGCCCCGGCAAGCTCCTACGAGCAGTACTTC
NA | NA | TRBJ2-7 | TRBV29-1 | CSVGGTLYEQYF | TGCAGCGTTGGTGGGACACTCTACGAGCAGTACTTC
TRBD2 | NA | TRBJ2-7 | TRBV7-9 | CASSSGREASYEQYF | TGTGCCAGCAGCTCGGGGCGGGAGGCCTCCTACGAGCAGTACTTC
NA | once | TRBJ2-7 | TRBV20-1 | CSASLSYEQYF | TGCAGTGCTAGTCTTTCCTACGAGCAGTACTTC
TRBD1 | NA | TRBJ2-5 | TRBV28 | CASSSPGRGLGETQYF | TGTGCCAGCAGTTCCCCTGGCAGGGGGCTTGGGGAGACCCAGTACTTC
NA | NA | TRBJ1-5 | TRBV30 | CAWSVGLGSNQPQHF | TGTGCCTGGAGTGTGGGTCTAGGAAGCAATCAGCCCCAGCATTTT
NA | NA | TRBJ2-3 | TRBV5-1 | CASSLVFQTTDTQYF | TGCGCCAGCAGCTTGGTCTTCCAGACCACAGATACGCAGTATTTT
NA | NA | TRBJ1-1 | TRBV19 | CASNEVGHTEAFF | TGTGCCAGCAATGAAGTCGGGCACACTGAAGCTTTCTTT
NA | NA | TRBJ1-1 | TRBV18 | CASSPDKYTEAFF | TGTGCCAGCTCACCAGACAAGTACACTGAAGCTTTCTTT
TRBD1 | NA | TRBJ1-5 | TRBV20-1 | CSAQDRVGNQPQHF | TGCAGTGCACAAGACAGGGTAGGCAATCAGCCCCAGCATTTT
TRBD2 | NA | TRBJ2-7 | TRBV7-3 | CASSSGTSVDEQYF | TGTGCCAGCAGCTCGGGGACTAGTGTCGACGAGCAGTACTTC
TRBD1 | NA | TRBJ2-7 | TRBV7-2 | CASSLRTGGNEQYF | TGTGCCAGCAGCTTAAGGACAGGGGGCAACGAGCAGTACTTC
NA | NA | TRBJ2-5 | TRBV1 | CTSADSPSNYQETQYF | TGCACCAGCGCAGACTCCCCCAGTAACTACCAAGAGACCCAGTACTTC
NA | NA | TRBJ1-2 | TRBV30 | CAWRQQGMGYGYTF | TGTGCCTGGAGGCAACAGGGCATGGGGTATGGCTACACCTTC